The TCR beta chain under discussion was sequenced for a study of cytomegalovirus exposure and HLA in healthy donors. Study information: A subsequent analysis stated that the 95 to 150 validation repertoires were run on the same platform as the approximately 660 first-cohort repertoires.

Notes on this clone: What it recognizes is unknown.

Germline V gene sequence: CDR1 SGHTA, CDR2 FQGNSA. The length of the CDR3 is 16 residues. V shed 5 bases, J shed 2 bases, and the junction held 9 bases outside the gene matches. Findings and limits, study-wide: A later analysis found first-cohort TCR clusters tended to co-occur in the 90 to 150 validation repertoires. Researchers counted around 160 TCR beta chains as cytomegalovirus-associated.

Separate from the approximately 670-subject first cohort, the roughly 120-subject validation cohort was the one that the donors belonged to. The method was immunoSEQ multiplex PCR; TCRdb's version includes in-frame clones alone and lacks a portion of them. This table holds around 250,000 clones, 90% found once. The gene calls are TRBV7-2 and TRBJ1-3, with TRBD1 identical over 7 bases. The TCR originated in a woman aged 18-30 years in good health and CMV-seronegative. Material: PBMCs. The CDR3 region has the DNA TGTGCCAGCAGCCTCGGTTTGACAGGGACTGGAAACACCATATATTTT. The encoded protein is CASSLGLTGTGNTIYF.